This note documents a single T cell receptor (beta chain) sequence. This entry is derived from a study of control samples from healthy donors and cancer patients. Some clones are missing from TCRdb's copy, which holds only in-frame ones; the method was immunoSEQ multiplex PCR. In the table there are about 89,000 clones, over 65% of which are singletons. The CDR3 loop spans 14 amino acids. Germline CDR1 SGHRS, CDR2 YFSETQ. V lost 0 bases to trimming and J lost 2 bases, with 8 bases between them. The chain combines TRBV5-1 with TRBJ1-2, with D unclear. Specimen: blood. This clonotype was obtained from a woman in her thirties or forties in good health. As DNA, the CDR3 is TGCGCCAGCAGCTTGGATGGTAGGAACTATGGCTACACCTTC. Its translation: CASSLDGRNYGYTF.